This entry is about one T cell receptor beta chain. The target antigen is unknown. The data derive from a study of human T cells and chemical hapten exposure. Study findings and constraints: Compared with pre-sensitization or healthy control sets, expanded TCRs clustered more.

Each cDNA molecule in the library carried unique molecular identifiers. TCRdb reanalysed the RACE reads using MiXCR and keeps one entry per CDR3 protein. The sample records 50,000 to 70,000 distinct CDR3 sequences, around 10% being singletons. The V gene's germline CDR1 is MDHEN and CDR2 SYDVKM. This CDR3 is 14 amino acids long. Trimming removed 2 bases from V and 0 bases from J, with 8 bases in between. The time point is: pre-sensitization, week 0. The treatment denotes: therapeutic diphenylcyclopropenone sensitization with weekly scalp DPC. Non-pregnant alopecia patients aged 18 to 70, suitable for DPC therapy.

The starting material was whole blood, obtained in connection with sensitization to the hapten diphenylcyclopropenone (DPC). The chain links TRBV28 to TRBJ2-7; D is unclear. The clonotype was recovered from a man aged 35 to 55 with alopecia areata. Some clones in this sample may be carry-over from other donors' samples. CDR3 residues: CASSLLPSSYEQYF. In DNA form, the CDR3 reads TGTGCCAGCAGTTTACTTCCTTCCTCCTACGAGCAGTACTTC.